This T cell receptor (beta chain) derives from a study of Graves' ophthalmopathy and Graves' hyperthyroidism. Findings and caveats of the study: Blood was where most expanded thyroid clonotypes above 0.001 frequency also turned up. Discriminating ophthalmopathy from stable hyperthyroidism, a 13-signature model attained a sensitivity of about 85% and a specificity of approximately 77%.

The CDR3 totals 14 residues. This clonotype was counted once. The target antigen is unknown. A read error may produce the germline difference seen at one junction end. As the template, RNA transcripts were used to amplify TCR beta CDR3 regions. The first-round RT-PCR employed HTBI primers together with the Qiagen OneStep RT-PCR kit. A multiplex PCR was then performed as the second round. TCRdb re-analysed the multiplex PCR reads in MiXCR, keeping a single row per CDR3 protein. The sample yields approximately 1.2 million distinct CDR3 sequences, about 40% seen once. The gene calls are TRBV12-3 or TRBV12-4 and TRBJ1-2; D gene uncertain. This TCR came from an adult man with Graves' hyperthyroidism. The source material was peripheral blood or thyroid tissue (not recorded which). The CDR3 DNA sequence: TGTGCCAGCAGTTTGCCTGCCGAGGGCTATGGCCACACCTTC. This encodes CASSLPAEGYGHTF.